What follows are 2 T cell receptor beta chains derived from one specimen sequenced in a study of early T cells in non-severe SARS-CoV-2 infection. TCRdb analysed the 5' RACE reads with MiXCR anew, one entry per CDR3 protein. The profile shows some 87,000 distinct CDR3 sequences, around 13% of them singletons. Sequencing was carried out using whole blood. The receptors derive from an adult who was a healthcare worker with PCR-confirmed SARS-CoV-2 infection or an uninfected control (not recorded which).

The chain employs TRBV18 and TRBJ1-1; D is unclear. CDR1 and CDR2 (germline): KGHSH, LQKENI. V was cut by 4 bases and J by 1 base, with 13 bases left in between. There are 15 residues in the CDR3. This chain's CDR3 is CASSLGGMENTEAFF. In DNA form, the CDR3 reads TGTGCCAGCTCACTGGGTGGTATGGAGAACACTGAAGCTTTCTTT.

The sample holds many counts of this clonotype. The chain uses TRBV28 and TRBJ1-4; D remains ambiguous. CDR3 length equals 15 residues. The germline V gene encodes CDR1 MDHEN and CDR2 SYDVKM. Trimming cost V 5 bases and J 7 bases, with 17 bases left between them. The CDR3 region is CASSSTGLVGEKLFF. The CDR3 nucleotides are TGTGCCAGCAGTAGTACGGGATTGGTTGGTGAAAAACTGTTTTTT.